Shown below are 27 T cell receptor beta chains from a single sample sequenced in a study of spatial heterogeneity in lung cancer. As to time point: blood at routine non-recurrence follow-up after resection. Using its own MiXCR run on the 5' RACE reads, TCRdb lists one record per CDR3 protein. Among under 35,000 distinct CDR3 sequences listed, approximately 5.1% were seen once. Sample: PBMCs, taken at follow-up. The source is a female donor with early-stage non-small cell lung cancer.

This clonotype was seen a handful of times. The CDR3 nucleotides read TGTGCCAGCAGCTTAGGCAGGCTCGGGACTTACGAGCAGTACTTC. Its protein product is CASSLGRLGTYEQYF. The rearrangement joins TRBV11-2 to TRBJ2-7, with D possibly matching TRBD2 (6 bases). The germline V gene has CDR1 SGHAT and CDR2 FQNNGV. Trimming stripped 1 base from V and 4 bases from J, with 14 bases between. The CDR3 is made up of 15 amino acids.

Judged by abundance, this clonotype is medium-sized. V gene TRBV4-3 combines with J gene TRBJ2-1, with D possibly matching TRBD2 (5 bases). Germline CDR1 and CDR2: LGHNA and YSLEER. The ends were cut back, 0 bases at V and 9 bases at J, with 21 bases in the middle. This CDR3 spans 17 amino acids. The CDR3 coding sequence is TGCGCCAGCAGCCAAGAACACCCTTCTAGCTCTGGGCCTGAGCAGTTCTTC. It codes for CASSQEHPSSSGPEQFF.

This clonotype was seen ten or more times. The V call is TRBV4-3, the J call TRBJ2-6; D is perhaps TRBD2 (5 bases). The CDR3 is made up of 17 amino acids. V was cut by 4 bases and J by 0 bases, with 13 bases left in between. Germline-derived CDR1 and CDR2 are LGHNA and YSLEER. The CDR3 DNA reads TGCGCCAGCAGCCCTGGGAGTAGCAGCTCTGGGGCCAACGTCCTGACTTTC. Its protein product is CASSPGSSSSGANVLTF.

Ten or more counts support this clonotype. The chain recombines TRBV7-8 with TRBJ2-2; D is uncertain. Germline CDR1 SGHVS, CDR2 FQNEAQ. With 5 bases removed from V and 2 bases from J, the gap between germline ends came to 3 bases. The CDR3 is 12 residues long. In DNA form, the CDR3 reads TGTGCCAGCAGCATCAACACCGGGGAGCTGTTTTTT. Translated: CASSINTGELFF.

As concerns this clonotype: A much larger clone differs by one base, so this may be a read error. The rearrangement joins TRBV12-3 or TRBV12-4 to TRBJ2-4; tentative D call: TRBD1 (6 bases). The CDR3 loop spans 13 amino acids. CDR3: CGSSLGTKNIQYF. In DNA form, the CDR3 reads TGTGGCAGCTCTCTGGGGACAAAAAACATTCAGTACTTC.

This clonotype came up many times. The chain is built from TRBV19 and TRBJ2-1; D uncertain. The germline CDR1 and CDR2 sequences are LNHDA and SQIVND (reference sequence). This CDR3 contains 13 residues. V was cut by 1 base and J by 9 bases, with 10 bases left in between. Written as DNA, the CDR3 is TGTGCCAGTAGTATAGGCCTGGGTACTGAGCAGTTCTTC. Its translation is CASSIGLGTEQFF.

Many counts were recorded for this clonotype. The J gene is TRBJ2-2, the V gene TRBV11-2; D ambiguous. Between the trimmed V and J ends, which lost 5 bases and 7 bases, there was a span of 11 bases. Germline V CDR1 and CDR2: SGHAT, FQNNGV. There are 13 residues in the CDR3. For the CDR3, the DNA is TGTGCCAGCAGCCCTACCGTGAACGGGGAGCTGTTTTTT. It specifies CASSPTVNGELFF.

This clonotype was recorded at least ten times. The chain has TRBV7-9 and TRBJ2-7; TRBD2 might be the D (5 bases). Germline V gene lookup returns CDR1 SEHNR and CDR2 FQNEAQ (reference sequence). The CDR3 sequence is 13 residues long. The ends were cut back, 5 bases at V and 2 bases at J, with 10 bases in the middle. CDR3 residues: CASSPPAAYEQYF. In nucleotides, the CDR3 is TGTGCCAGCAGCCCCCCAGCGGCCTACGAGCAGTACTTC.

This clonotype turned up a few times. The chain carries TRBV6-1 and TRBJ1-2; D is unclear. Germline V gives CDR1 MNHNS, CDR2 SASEGT. Trimming left V 3 bases short and J 4 bases short, with 12 bases between. This CDR3 spans 14 amino acids. The chain's CDR3 is CASSEGVMSYGYTF. In DNA, the CDR3 is TGTGCCAGCAGTGAGGGCGTGATGAGCTATGGCTACACCTTC.

CDR3 nucleotides: TGTGCCTGGAGTGGCAGTTGGGGAAACTATGGCTACACCTTC. Its protein product is CAWSGSWGNYGYTF. This chain joins TRBV30 and TRBJ1-2; no clear D. Deletions cut 1 base from V and 2 bases from J, with 11 bases between. The germline gives CDR1 GTSNPN, CDR2 SVGIG (reference sequence). There are 14 residues in the CDR3. The full variable domain, in which reference TRBV30 and TRBJ1-2 provide the parts outside the CDR3, is SQTIHQWPATLVQPVGSPLSLECTVEGTSNPNLYWYRQAAGRGLQLLFYSVGIGQISSEVPQNLSASRPQDRQFILSSKKLLLSDSGFYLCAWSGSWGNYGYTFGSGTRLTVV.

This chain uses TRBV20-1 with TRBJ2-3; 7 bases line up with TRBD2. The CDR3 loop spans 11 amino acids. Germline V gene lookup returns CDR1 DFQATT and CDR2 SNEGSKA (reference sequence). This CDR3 is CSGGRTDTQYF. In DNA form, the CDR3 reads TGCAGCGGGGGGAGAACAGATACGCAGTATTTT.

This clonotype counts as medium-sized. V and J are TRBV19 and TRBJ2-3, with D tentatively TRBD2 (5 bases). The length of the CDR3 is 16 residues. V was pared by 1 base and J by 3 bases, with 14 bases between. Germline V gives CDR1 LNHDA, CDR2 SQIVND (reference sequence). This CDR3 is CASSIGGGSRTDTQYF. The CDR3 nucleotides read TGTGCCAGTAGTATAGGAGGAGGATCGAGGACAGATACGCAGTATTTT.

This clonotype was seen ten or more times. The rearrangement links TRBV5-1 to TRBJ2-2, with D possibly matching TRBD1 (5 bases). The CDR3 contains 15 residues. Trimming removed 0 bases at V and 6 bases at J, with 12 bases between. Germline CDR1 reads SGHRS; CDR2 reads YFSETQ. The CDR3 spells CASSLALGRAGELFF. As DNA, the CDR3 is TGCGCCAGCAGCTTGGCTCTGGGGCGCGCCGGGGAGCTGTTTTTT.

There are many counts of this clonotype. The chain couples TRBV19 to TRBJ1-1, with D uncertain. This CDR3 contains 13 residues. Trimming removed 4 bases at V and 0 bases at J, with 6 bases between. The V gene's germline CDR1 is LNHDA and CDR2 SQIVND (reference sequence). The CDR3 bases are TGTGCCAGTAGTAACGCGGTGAACACTGAAGCTTTCTTT. This sequence encodes CASSNAVNTEAFF.

This clonotype appeared many times. The chain is built from TRBV9 and TRBJ2-5; 7 nucleotides align to TRBD2. Germline CDR1 is SGDLS and CDR2 is YYNGEE. The junction had 6 bases not matched to a gene; V was cut back by 0 bases and J by 1 base. The CDR3 has 16 residues. CDR3 region: CASSVATGGTQETQYF. The CDR3 nucleotides are TGTGCCAGCAGCGTAGCTACCGGGGGGACCCAAGAGACCCAGTACTTC.

This clonotype occurred a few times. The CDR3 ends on some other residue instead of the conserved phenylalanine or tryptophan, so this is likely a read error. The chain recombines TRBV6-2 or TRBV6-3 with TRBJ2-3; 12 bases agree with TRBD2. The ends lost 5 bases at V and 8 bases at J; junction bases unmatched: 11. Germline CDR1 reads MNHEY; CDR2 reads SVGEGT. The CDR3 length is 16 residues. In nucleotides, the CDR3 is TGTGCCAGCAGTCCCGTACTAGCGGGGGGCCAGGGTACGCAGTATTTG. Encoded protein: CASSPVLAGGQGTQYL.

The rearrangement uses TRBV11-2 and TRBJ2-3, with D uncertain. Trimming cost V 3 bases and J 8 bases, with 6 bases left between them. CDR1 SGHAT and CDR2 FQNNGV come from the germline V gene. CDR3 length: 11 amino acids. The CDR3, as DNA: TGTGCCAGCAGCTTCCGCGCTACGCAGTATTTT. Translating it yields CASSFRATQYF.

There are many counts of this clonotype. V gene TRBV5-4 combines with J gene TRBJ2-3, with D tentatively TRBD2 (5 bases). V was cut by 0 bases and J by 4 bases, with 9 bases left in between. The germline V gene has CDR1 SGHNT and CDR2 YYREEE (reference sequence). This CDR3 is built from 14 residues. In DNA form, the CDR3 reads TGTGCCAGCAGCTTGGCCAGCGGCCCAGATACGCAGTATTTT. Residues: CASSLASGPDTQYF.

This chain joins TRBV5-1 and TRBJ2-2, with 7 bases aligning to TRBD2. V dropped 0 bases and J dropped 1; count of bases not matched to a gene: 3. The germline V gene has CDR1 SGHRS and CDR2 YFSETQ. The CDR3 contains 16 residues. The CDR3 DNA is TGCGCCAGCAGCTTGGATGGACTAGGGAACACCGGGGAGCTGTTTTTT. It translates to CASSLDGLGNTGELFF.

In its sample, this clonotype was seen many times. The chain links TRBV6-6 to TRBJ2-5, with TRBD1 identical over 10 bases. This CDR3 is built from 13 residues. With V trimmed by 11 bases and J by 1 base, 4 bases remained unmatched. CDR1 is MNHNY, CDR2 SVGAGI, per germline (reference sequence). CDR3 protein: CAGGTGAQETQYF. The CDR3 DNA reads as TGTGCCGGGGGGACAGGGGCCCAAGAGACCCAGTACTTC.

In its sample, this clonotype ranks as medium-sized (0.01 to 0.1%). The V and J genes are TRBV14 and TRBJ2-5; D is unclear. This CDR3 contains 13 residues. The germline V and J ends were trimmed by 1 base and 7 bases, with 10 bases remaining between them. CDR1 and CDR2 (germline): SGHDN, FVKESK. CDR3 nucleotide sequence: TGTGCCAGCAGCCAAGTGCCGGGCGGGACCCAGTACTTC. Translated, it gives CASSQVPGGTQYF.

Only a few counts were recorded for this clonotype. J is TRBJ1-1 and V is TRBV20-1; 7 bases align to TRBD1. CDR1 DFQATT and CDR2 SNEGSKA come from the germline V gene (reference sequence). The CDR3 has 14 residues. V lost 3 bases and J lost 9; bases outside the gene matches: 13. The CDR3 bases are TGCAGTGCTAGCCGCAGGGGGAGAGCGAGGCAAGCTTTCTTT. Protein product: CSASRRGRARQAFF.

This clonotype was seen repeatedly, ten times or more. The chain joins TRBV6-2 or TRBV6-3 to TRBJ2-5; no clear D gene. V lost 5 bases and J 1 base, leaving 8 bases between the germline ends. The CDR3 runs to 13 residues. CDR1 and CDR2 (germline): MNHEY, SVGEGT. This CDR3 reads CASSRTRQETQYF. CDR3 bases: TGTGCCAGCAGTCGCACCCGCCAAGAGACCCAGTACTTC.

This clonotype was counted many times. In DNA, the CDR3 is TGCGCCAGCAGTCCGAAAACAGGGGGCCAGGAAAAACTGTTTTTT. Its translation: CASSPKTGGQEKLFF. The V and J genes are TRBV5-1 and TRBJ1-4; 9 nucleotides align to TRBD1. The CDR3 consists of 15 residues. V lost 5 bases, J lost 8 bases, and 10 bases stayed unmatched. The germline V gene encodes CDR1 SGHRS and CDR2 YFSETQ.

This clonotype was detected ten times or more. CDR3 in DNA: TGTGCCAGCACCCCGGACAGGACTGGTGAAAAACTGTTTTTT. Translating it yields CASTPDRTGEKLFF. The genes are TRBV7-9 and TRBJ1-4, with 7 bases fitting TRBD1. V was pared by 7 bases and J by 7 bases, with 9 bases of the junction left unmatched. Germline loops: CDR1 SEHNR, CDR2 FQNEAQ (reference sequence). CDR3 length: 14 residues.

This clonotype came up many times. This CDR3 reads CASSGQTYTEAFF. The CDR3 coding sequence is TGCGCCAGCAGCGGACAGACTTACACTGAAGCTTTCTTT. The rearrangement joins TRBV5-1 to TRBJ1-1; possible D gene TRBD1, 6 bases. Germline loops: CDR1 SGHRS, CDR2 YFSETQ. V lost 4 bases and J 3 bases, leaving 10 bases between the germline ends. The CDR3 spans 13 residues.

This clonotype was recorded many times. The chain has TRBV10-3 and TRBJ2-5; D could derive from TRBD1 or TRBD2 (5 bases each). The germline V gene has CDR1 ENHRY and CDR2 SYGVKD. V was trimmed by 4 bases and J by 3 bases, leaving 9 bases between them. The CDR3 is 13 residues long. CDR3 region: CAISGGPEETQYF. DNA for the CDR3: TGTGCCATCAGTGGGGGACCGGAAGAGACCCAGTACTTC.